This is a list of T cell receptor beta chains from one sample in a study of cytomegalovirus exposure and HLA in healthy donors. The repertoire was sequenced with immunoSEQ multiplex PCR; TCRdb's copy has only in-frame clones and lacks some. This sample has 250,000 to 350,000 clones; 75% to 90% occur once, and the top ten carry almost 4%. Sequenced: PBMCs. The receptors stem from a man aged 40-55 years in good health and CMV-seropositive. Each CDR3 is given without its conserved first and last residue. The size of a clone is reported for some rows only, either as once, few or many, or as a class for expanded clones.

J gene: TRBJ2-5; clone size: NA; V gene: TRBV25-1; CDR3 length: 13; CDR3 protein: ASSDPGLEGKTQY
J gene: TRBJ2-5; clone size: NA; V gene: TRBV7-2; CDR3 length: 16; CDR3 protein: ASSRQGRTSGRQETQY
J gene: TRBJ2-2; clone size: NA; V gene: TRBV4-3; CDR3 length: 14; CDR3 protein: ASSQGLGANTGELF
J gene: TRBJ2-1; clone size: NA; V gene: TRBV6-1; CDR3 length: 13; CDR3 protein: ASRPTGELYNEQF
J gene: TRBJ2-1; clone size: NA; V gene: TRBV7-7; CDR3 length: 12; CDR3 protein: ASSLTVPSDEQF
J gene: TRBJ2-1; clone size: NA; V gene: TRBV6-1; CDR3 length: 14; CDR3 protein: ASSGLAGGSYNEQF
J gene: TRBJ2-7; clone size: once; V gene: TRBV28; CDR3 length: 12; CDR3 protein: ASSRLAGGYEQY
J gene: TRBJ2-7; clone size: NA; V gene: TRBV7-2; CDR3 length: 12; CDR3 protein: ASSLVREGYEQY
J gene: TRBJ1-2; clone size: NA; V gene: TRBV19; CDR3 length: 10; CDR3 protein: ASRDLLYGYT
J gene: TRBJ1-2; clone size: NA; V gene: TRBV11-2; CDR3 length: 11; CDR3 protein: ASSPGTVYGYT
J gene: TRBJ2-1; clone size: once; V gene: TRBV19; CDR3 length: 13; CDR3 protein: ASNVVAGGFNEQF
J gene: TRBJ1-4; clone size: NA; V gene: TRBV7-8; CDR3 length: 15; CDR3 protein: ASSLREYLSGNEKLF
J gene: TRBJ2-1; clone size: NA; V gene: TRBV4-1; CDR3 length: 11; CDR3 protein: ASRNIGAYEQF
J gene: TRBJ2-3; clone size: NA; V gene: TRBV7-8; CDR3 length: 14; CDR3 protein: ASSPLAGGRTDTQY
J gene: TRBJ2-7; clone size: NA; V gene: TRBV7-2; CDR3 length: 12; CDR3 protein: ASSTSGRAGEQY
J gene: TRBJ2-7; clone size: NA; V gene: TRBV6-5; CDR3 length: 13; CDR3 protein: ASRRGTGLAYEQY
J gene: TRBJ2-5; clone size: NA; V gene: TRBV5-1; CDR3 length: 12; CDR3 protein: ASSPGIALETQY
J gene: TRBJ2-3; clone size: NA; V gene: TRBV9; CDR3 length: 12; CDR3 protein: ASSRGQNTDTQY
J gene: TRBJ2-5; clone size: NA; V gene: TRBV7-3; CDR3 length: 11; CDR3 protein: ASSSSGMETQY
J gene: TRBJ2-3; clone size: NA; V gene: TRBV4-1; CDR3 length: 11; CDR3 protein: ASSQRDIDTQY
J gene: TRBJ1-2; clone size: NA; V gene: TRBV28; CDR3 length: 18; CDR3 protein: ASSLSDPGLGQSSNYGYT
J gene: TRBJ1-6; clone size: NA; V gene: TRBV6-1; CDR3 length: 13; CDR3 protein: ASRHSGQYNSPLH
J gene: TRBJ1-2; clone size: NA; V gene: TRBV28; CDR3 length: 11; CDR3 protein: ASISDRNYGYT
J gene: TRBJ2-7; clone size: NA; V gene: TRBV7-2; CDR3 length: 10; CDR3 protein: ASSLDGPWQY
J gene: TRBJ1-3; clone size: NA; V gene: TRBV28; CDR3 length: 13; CDR3 protein: ASTGDRAPGNTIY
J gene: TRBJ2-7; clone size: few; V gene: TRBV5-3; CDR3 length: 14; CDR3 protein: ARTVSGRFYPYEQY
J gene: TRBJ2-5; clone size: NA; V gene: TRBV10-3; CDR3 length: 11; CDR3 protein: AIKGREVETQY
J gene: TRBJ2-7; clone size: NA; V gene: TRBV29-1; CDR3 length: 8; CDR3 protein: SVSEAEQY
J gene: TRBJ1-1; clone size: NA; V gene: TRBV16; CDR3 length: 13; CDR3 protein: ASSPQRTGPTEAF